This T cell receptor (beta chain) is from a study of Graves' ophthalmopathy and Graves' hyperthyroidism. For the study at large: The study drew peripheral blood at initial diagnosis, before any treatment.

Amplification of TCR beta CDR3 regions used RNA transcripts. RT-PCR was first run with HTBI primers, then multiplex PCR in a second round. In TCRdb, the multiplex PCR reads were re-called with MiXCR into one record per CDR3 protein. Here the sample spans 620,000 or so distinct CDR3 sequences, over 20% being singletons. The PBMC fraction was derived from about 9.5 ml of fresh peripheral blood. This CDR3 is built from 15 residues. V was trimmed by 6 bases and J by 2 bases, leaving 14 bases between them. This TCR derives from a young woman with stable Graves' hyperthyroidism. Some clones in this sample may be carry-over from other donors' samples. The chain has TRBV12-3 or TRBV12-4 and TRBJ1-5; D is perhaps TRBD1 (5 bases). The material sequenced was peripheral blood. The CDR3 loop is CASRTTGGGNQPQHF. Written as DNA, the CDR3 is TGTGCCAGCAGGACTACGGGAGGGGGCAATCAGCCCCAGCATTTT.